A single sample is the source of the 18 T cell receptor beta chains below, sequenced in a study of human T cells and chemical hapten exposure (dated by TCRdb to the early 2020s). Libraries came from RACE. TCRdb records NextSeq 500 as the sequencer. The raw public reads went through TCRdb reprocessing: fastp at Q25, MiXCR clone calling, in-frame beta chains kept. Entries are consolidated by CDR3 protein sequence, retaining the most common genes and DNA. Here the sample has over 80,000 distinct CDR3 sequences; 11% occur a single time. Around 1.1% of the sample is held by the ten biggest clonotypes. According to the study, the label for this sample's time point signals: patch test 3, about 24 weeks after DPC sensitization. The treatment or condition tag for this specimen amounts to: therapeutic diphenylcyclopropenone sensitization with weekly scalp DPC. Sequenced material: whole blood, taken in connection with sensitization to the hapten diphenylcyclopropenone (DPC). These receptors all stem from a woman aged 25-40 years with alopecia areata. Some clones in this sample may be carry-over from other donors' samples.

The chain uses TRBV20-1 and TRBJ2-1; no clear D. CDR1 DFQATT and CDR2 SNEGSKA come from the germline V gene (reference sequence). This CDR3 is 10 amino acids long. Between the trimmed V and J ends, which lost 0 bases and 9 bases, there was a span of 3 bases. The CDR3 reads CSARDFEQFF. CDR3 DNA: TGCAGTGCTAGAGACTTTGAGCAGTTCTTC.

There are many counts of this clonotype. The chain links TRBV7-6 to TRBJ1-4; no clear D. V was trimmed by 5 bases and J by 5 bases, leaving 24 bases between them. This CDR3 spans 18 amino acids. CDR1 is SGHVS, CDR2 FNYEAQ, per germline. The CDR3 sequence is CASSPWEKAMIGNEKLFF. CDR3 sequence (DNA): TGTGCCAGCAGCCCCTGGGAGAAGGCGATGATTGGGAATGAAAAACTGTTTTTT.

The CDR3 bases are TGTGCCAGCAGCAAATTAGGGACTAGCGGGGGGAGCTCCTACGAGCAGTACGTC. It codes for CASSKLGTSGGSSYEQYV. V gene TRBV21-1 combines with J gene TRBJ2-7; the table's D call of TRBD2 was not tested on the DNA. TRBV21-1 is tagged as a pseudogene. This CDR3 is 18 amino acids long.

At least ten counts were recorded for this clonotype. The chain recombines TRBV29-1 with TRBJ2-1, with D perhaps given as TRBD1 or TRBD2 (5 bases each). The CDR3 spans 14 residues. Looked up from germline, CDR1 is SQVTM and CDR2 is ANQGSEA. Trimming removed 3 bases at V and 3 bases at J, with 12 bases between. The CDR3 bases are TGCAGCGTTGAGGGGGTAGACTACTACAATGAGCAGTTCTTC. Protein product: CSVEGVDYYNEQFF.

This chain joins TRBV13 and TRBJ2-1; 7 bases match TRBD2. Germline trimming cut 6 bases from V and 5 bases from J; bases unmatched to any gene: 4. This CDR3 contains 13 residues. Germline assignment: CDR1 PRHDT and CDR2 FYEKMQ (reference sequence). The CDR3 DNA follows: TGTGCCAGCAGGCTAGCGGTTAACAATGAGCAGTTCTTC. As protein: CASRLAVNNEQFF. The full variable domain, with the rest looked up from reference TRBV13 and TRBJ2-1, is AAGVIQSPRHLIKEKRETATLKCYPIPRHDTVYWYQQGPGQDPQFLISFYEKMQSDKGSIPDRFSAQQFSDYHSELNMSSLELGDSALYFCASRLAVNNEQFFGPGTRLTVL.

This clonotype showed up many times. V is TRBV24-1 and J is TRBJ2-1; D is uncertain. CDR1 is KGHDR and CDR2 is SFDVKD in the germline V gene. V was cut by 4 bases and J by 8 bases, with 14 bases left in between. The CDR3 totals 14 residues. The CDR3 spells CATSDPGSRDEQFF. The CDR3 DNA reads TGTGCCACCAGTGACCCTGGTTCTCGGGATGAGCAGTTCTTC.

J is TRBJ2-1 and V is TRBV7-3, with 7 bases lining up with TRBD2. The CDR3 runs 14 residues. CDR1 is SGHTA, CDR2 FQGTGA, per germline. V shed 3 bases and J 10 bases; nucleotides not matched to a gene: 9. This CDR3 is CASSFRSTSAEQFF. CDR3 sequence (DNA): TGTGCCAGCAGCTTTAGGTCTACTAGCGCAGAGCAGTTCTTC.

The chain combines TRBV19 with TRBJ2-3, with D possibly being TRBD2 (5 bases). Germline V CDR1 and CDR2: LNHDA, SQIVND (reference sequence). The ends were cut back, 4 bases at V and 4 bases at J, with 15 bases in the middle. This CDR3 spans 15 amino acids. CDR3 DNA: TGTGCCAGTAGTACTCCCTCTGCAGCGGCAGATACGCAGTATTTT. Translating it yields CASSTPSAAADTQYF.

This clonotype was seen only a few times. The V gene is TRBV4-1, the J gene TRBJ1-5; D is uncertain. From germline, CDR1 is MGHRA and CDR2 YSYEKL. CDR3 size: 15 residues. The V end lost 1 base, the J end lost 3 bases, and 10 bases lay between the germline ends. This chain's CDR3 is CASSQGEGYNQPQHF. In nucleotides, the CDR3 is TGCGCCAGCAGCCAAGGTGAAGGGTACAATCAGCCCCAGCATTTT.

This clonotype was found a few times. This chain joins TRBV4-3 and TRBJ2-2; D is undetermined. Trimming shortened V by 0 bases and J by 1 base, and 9 bases separated the two germline ends. The CDR3 runs 16 residues. CDR1 is LGHNA and CDR2 is YSLEER in the germline V gene. The DNA of the CDR3 is TGCGCCAGCAGCCAAGATACACAACTGAACACCGGGGAGCTGTTTTTT. It translates to CASSQDTQLNTGELFF.

This clonotype was detected many times. The chain joins TRBV20-1 to TRBJ2-1; 12 bases are shared with TRBD2. Germline values: CDR1 DFQATT, CDR2 SNEGSKA (reference sequence). The CDR3 contains 17 residues. V was clipped by 2 bases and J by 6 bases; unmatched bases: 11. CDR3 coding DNA: TGCAGTGCTAGATCCCGAGGACTAGCGGGATTGGTCAATGAGCAGTTCTTC. It is translated as CSARSRGLAGLVNEQFF.

The V and J genes are TRBV6-4 and TRBJ2-2; D is possibly TRBD1 or TRBD2 (5 bases each). Deletions cut 5 bases from V and 2 bases from J, with 18 bases between. CDR1 is MRHNA, CDR2 SNTAGT, per germline. This CDR3 region has 17 residues. CDR3 residues: CASSTLGTEENTGELFF. The DNA for the CDR3 is TGTGCCAGCAGTACCCTGGGGACCGAAGAAAACACCGGGGAGCTGTTTTTT.

The sample holds a few counts of this clonotype. V is TRBV3-1 and J is TRBJ2-7; D gene unclear. The CDR3 loop spans 14 amino acids. CDR1 and CDR2 (germline): LGHDT, YNNKEL (reference sequence). Deletions cut 0 bases from V and 9 bases from J, with 15 bases between. CDR3 amino acids: CASSQDLPDSGQYV. The DNA for the CDR3 is TGTGCCAGCAGCCAAGACCTTCCAGATTCGGGGCAGTACGTC.

This clonotype was seen repeatedly, ten times or more. This chain joins TRBV5-1 and TRBJ2-5; TRBD2 matches at 7 bases. This CDR3 is 15 amino acids long. The germline V gene has CDR1 SGHRS and CDR2 YFSETQ. The J segment lost 2 bases and the V segment lost 4 bases, leaving 8 bases of the junction unmatched. CDR3 amino acids: CASSLRSAGQETQYF. The CDR3 DNA follows: TGCGCCAGCAGCCTGAGGTCAGCGGGGCAAGAGACCCAGTACTTC.

This clonotype appeared many times. The germline gene is not matched at one end of the junction; a read error may be the cause. CDR3 nucleotides: TGTGCCAGCAGCCAAGATCTGCCGAGACCTGGGATCTTC. It codes for CASSQDLPRPGIF. The rearrangement uses TRBV4-2 and TRBJ1-2, with D hard to call. The CDR3 runs to 13 residues. From germline, CDR1 is LGHNA and CDR2 YNFKEQ.

This clonotype was observed many times. The V and J genes are TRBV5-4 and TRBJ2-1; TRBD2 aligns across 10 bases. The trim removed 0 bases at V and 6 bases at J, leaving 6 bases unmatched. This CDR3 region has 16 residues. Germline CDR1 is SGHNT and CDR2 is YYREEE (reference sequence). The CDR3 DNA sequence: TGTGCCAGCAGCTTGGCCCCCGGGACTAGCGTCAATGAGCAGTTCTTC. Its protein product is CASSLAPGTSVNEQFF.

Many counts were recorded for this clonotype. J is TRBJ1-1 and V is TRBV5-1, with 8 bases aligning to TRBD1. V shed 3 bases, J shed 4 bases, and the junction held 5 bases outside the gene matches. The CDR3 sequence is 14 residues long. Germline CDR1 is SGHRS and CDR2 is YFSETQ. The CDR3 region has the DNA TGCGCCAGCAGCTCGACAGGGGAAAGCACTGAAGCTTTCTTT. It specifies CASSSTGESTEAFF.

This clonotype was counted many times. The chain recombines TRBV10-3 with TRBJ2-2; 16 positions agree with TRBD2. The CDR3 sequence is 19 residues long. The germline CDR1 and CDR2 sequences are ENHRY and SYGVKD. V lost 6 bases and J lost 6; bases outside the gene matches: 13. The CDR3 nucleotides read TGTGCCATCAGGTCGGCATTGGGACTAGCGGGAGGGCCGGCCGGGGAGCTGTTTTTT. Its protein is CAIRSALGLAGGPAGELFF.